This T cell receptor beta chain was found in a study of T cells in Graves' hyperthyroidism and ophthalmopathy. Patients with ophthalmopathy all had a Clinical Activity Score of at least 3, a NOSPECS grade of at least 4 and duration under 3 months. Trimming at V came to 5 bases and at J to 6 bases, leaving 13 bases not matched to a gene. CDR3 length: 14 residues. The germline V gene has CDR1 DFQATT and CDR2 SNEGSKA (reference sequence). Study-level points and caveats: A model built on 13 V-J features separated ophthalmopathy from stable hyperthyroidism. Also found in blood were most expanded thyroid clonotypes above 0.001.

From RNA transcripts, TCR beta CDR3 regions were amplified. RT-PCR in the first round (using the HTBI primer set) targeted the TCR CDR3. TCRdb called the multiplex PCR reads again in MiXCR, with one record for every CDR3 protein. The sample holds 450,000 to 650,000 distinct CDR3 sequences, about 14% seen once. This clonotype was counted at least ten times. Its antigen is not identified. This clonotype originated in a woman aged 18-30 years with Graves' ophthalmopathy. Source material: blood. The chain uses TRBV20-1 and TRBJ2-7; 7 bases are a match to TRBD2. Here the CDR3 DNA reads TGCAGTGCTGGCTCTAGCGGAGGACTGGGCGAGCAGTACTTC. Amino acid sequence: CSAGSSGGLGEQYF.